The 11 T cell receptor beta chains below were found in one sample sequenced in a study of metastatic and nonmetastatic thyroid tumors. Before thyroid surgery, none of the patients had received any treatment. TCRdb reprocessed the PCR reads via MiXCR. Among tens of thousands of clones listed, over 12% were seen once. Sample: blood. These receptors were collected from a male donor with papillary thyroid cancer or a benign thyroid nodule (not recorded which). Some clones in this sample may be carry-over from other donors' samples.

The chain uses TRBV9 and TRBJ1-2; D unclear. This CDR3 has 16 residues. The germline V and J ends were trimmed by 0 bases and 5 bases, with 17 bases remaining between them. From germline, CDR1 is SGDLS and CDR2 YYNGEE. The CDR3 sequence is CASSVEGECVQYGYTF. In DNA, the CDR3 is TGTGCCAGCAGCGTAGAAGGTGAGTGTGTCCAGTATGGCTACACCTTC.

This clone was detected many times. The CDR3 DNA reads TGTGCCAGCAGTTTACCCCCGTCAACCCAAGAGACCCAGTACTTC. Its translation: CASSLPPSTQETQYF. The chain links TRBV27 to TRBJ2-5; D gene ambiguous. The germline gives CDR1 MNHEY, CDR2 SMNVEV (reference sequence). Trimming pared 2 bases from V and 1 base from J, leaving 11 bases between. CDR3 size: 15 residues.

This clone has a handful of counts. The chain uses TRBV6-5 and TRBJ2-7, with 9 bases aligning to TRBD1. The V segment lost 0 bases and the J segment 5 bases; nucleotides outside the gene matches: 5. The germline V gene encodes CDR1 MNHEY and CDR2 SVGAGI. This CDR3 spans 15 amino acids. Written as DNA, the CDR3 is TGTGCCAGCAGTTACTCACCGACAGGGGGGGACGAGCAGTACTTC. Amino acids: CASSYSPTGGDEQYF.

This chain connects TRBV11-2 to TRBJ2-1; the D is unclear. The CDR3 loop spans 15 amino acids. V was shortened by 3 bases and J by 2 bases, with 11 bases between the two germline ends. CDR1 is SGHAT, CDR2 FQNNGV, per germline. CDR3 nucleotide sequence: TGTGCCAGCAGCTTTTACTCGGGTACCTACAATGAGCAGTTCTTC. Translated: CASSFYSGTYNEQFF.

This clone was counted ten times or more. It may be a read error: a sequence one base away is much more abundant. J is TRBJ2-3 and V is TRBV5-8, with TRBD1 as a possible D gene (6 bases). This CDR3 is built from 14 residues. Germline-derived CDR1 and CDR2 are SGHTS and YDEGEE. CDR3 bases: TGTGCCAGCAGCCGGGGACAAAGCACGGATACGCAGTATTTT. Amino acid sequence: CASSRGQSTDTQYF.

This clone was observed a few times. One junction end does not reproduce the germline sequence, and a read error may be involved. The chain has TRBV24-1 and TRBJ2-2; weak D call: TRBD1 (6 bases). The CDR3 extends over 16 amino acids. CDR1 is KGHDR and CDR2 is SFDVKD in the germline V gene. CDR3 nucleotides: TGTGCCACCAGTGACCTCGGACAGACGAACACCGGTGAGCTGCTTTTT. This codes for CATSDLGQTNTGELLF.

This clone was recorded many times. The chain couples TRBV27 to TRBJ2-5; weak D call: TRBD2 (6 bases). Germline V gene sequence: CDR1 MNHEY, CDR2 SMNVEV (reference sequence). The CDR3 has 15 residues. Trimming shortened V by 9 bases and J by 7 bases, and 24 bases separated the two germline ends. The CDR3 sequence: CASRGPGGAAGTQYF. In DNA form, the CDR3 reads TGTGCCAGTCGCGGACCCGGAGGGGCCGCTGGGACCCAGTACTTC.

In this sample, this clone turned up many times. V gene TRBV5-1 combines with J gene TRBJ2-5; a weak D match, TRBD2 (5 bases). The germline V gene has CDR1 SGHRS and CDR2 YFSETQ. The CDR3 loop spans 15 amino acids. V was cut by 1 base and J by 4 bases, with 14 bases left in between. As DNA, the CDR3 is TGCGCCAGCAGCTTGAATGGTCTCGGAGGAGAGACCCAGTACTTC. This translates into CASSLNGLGGETQYF.

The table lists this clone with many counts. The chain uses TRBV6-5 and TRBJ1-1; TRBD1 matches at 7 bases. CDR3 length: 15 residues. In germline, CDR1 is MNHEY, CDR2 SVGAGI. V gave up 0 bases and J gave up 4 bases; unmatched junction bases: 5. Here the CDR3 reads CASSYSPGGGTEAFF. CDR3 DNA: TGTGCCAGCAGTTACTCGCCAGGGGGAGGCACTGAAGCTTTCTTT.

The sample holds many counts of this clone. DNA for the CDR3: TGCAGCGCCAGCGGGAGGGCCTCCTACAATGAGCAGTTCTTC. Translated, it gives CSASGRASYNEQFF. V is TRBV29-1 and J is TRBJ2-1, with 10 nucleotides matching TRBD2. J lost 0 bases, V lost 7 bases, and 3 bases had no gene match. This CDR3 has 14 residues. The germline V gene encodes CDR1 SQVTM and CDR2 ANQGSEA.

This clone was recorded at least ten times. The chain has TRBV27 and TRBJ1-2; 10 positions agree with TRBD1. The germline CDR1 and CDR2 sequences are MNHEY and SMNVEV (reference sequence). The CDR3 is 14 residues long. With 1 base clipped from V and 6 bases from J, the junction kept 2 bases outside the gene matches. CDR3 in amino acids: CASSLFGQGDGYTF. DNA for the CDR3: TGTGCCAGCAGTTTATTCGGACAGGGGGATGGCTACACCTTC.